One and the same sample provided the 16 T cell receptor beta chains below, sequenced in a study of blood T cell repertoires in COVID-19. Here immunoSEQ multiplex PCR was the method, and the copy in TCRdb shows in-frame clones only, minus some. The table shows 110,000 or so clones, with around 82% occurring only once. Material for sequencing was peripheral blood. The source is a human donor in a cohort sampled during active COVID-19.

This clone was counted only a few times. The chain uses TRBV6-5 and TRBJ1-6; a possible D gene is TRBD1 (5 bases). The V gene lost 5 bases and the J gene lost 14 bases, with 10 bases spanning the gap. This CDR3 has 11 residues. CDR1 and CDR2 (germline): MNHEY, SVGAGI. This CDR3 is CASSHRGALHF. Here the CDR3 DNA reads TGTGCCAGCAGTCACCGGGGGGCCCTCCACTTT.

The rearrangement joins TRBV6-6 to TRBJ2-5, with 11 bases matching TRBD2. The CDR3 contains 16 residues. Germline trimming cut 5 bases from V and 2 bases from J; bases unmatched to any gene: 7. CDR1 MNHNY and CDR2 SVGAGI come from the germline V gene (reference sequence). DNA of the CDR3: TGTGCCAGCAGTAATCCGACTAGCGGGGAACAAGAGACCCAGTACTTC. Translating it yields CASSNPTSGEQETQYF.

The chain carries TRBV6-5 and TRBJ1-2; D is possibly TRBD1 (5 bases). The V end lost 7 bases, the J end lost 2 bases, and 14 bases lay between the germline ends. Per the germline V gene, CDR1 is MNHEY and CDR2 is SVGAGI. The CDR3 runs to 14 residues. CDR3 sequence (DNA): TGTGCCAGCATCAATACCGGGGGGAACTATGGCTACACCTTC. Its protein product is CASINTGGNYGYTF.

This chain joins TRBV6-1 and TRBJ2-1; 16 positions agree with TRBD2. V dropped 4 bases and J dropped 7; count of bases not matched to a gene: 13. The germline CDR1 and CDR2 sequences are MNHNS and SASEGT. The CDR3 contains 19 residues. CDR3 amino acids: CASSALGLAGGWWENEQFF. CDR3 in DNA: TGTGCCAGCAGTGCCCTGGGACTAGCGGGGGGGTGGTGGGAAAATGAGCAGTTCTTC.

The chain carries TRBV5-4 and TRBJ1-2; 8 bases are a match to TRBD1. Trimming at V came to 4 bases and at J to 5 bases, leaving 13 bases not matched to a gene. The germline V gene has CDR1 SGHNT and CDR2 YYREEE (reference sequence). This CDR3 spans 16 amino acids. This chain's CDR3 is CASSLGQGGTAYGYTF. CDR3 DNA sequence: TGTGCCAGCAGCCTAGGACAGGGAGGGACTGCTTATGGCTACACCTTC. Full variable domain (missing parts from reference TRBV5-4 and TRBJ1-2): ETGVTQSPTHLIKTRGQQVTLRCSSQSGHNTVSWYQQALGQGPQFIFQYYREEENGRGNFPPRFSGLQFPNYSSELNVNALELDDSALYLCASSLGQGGTAYGYTFGSGTRLTVV.

The V gene is TRBV28, the J gene TRBJ2-3; D is possibly TRBD1 (5 bases). The V and J ends lost 1 base and 1 base respectively, with 6 bases between them. This CDR3 is built from 14 residues. Per germline, CDR1 MDHEN and CDR2 SYDVKM. CDR3 in DNA: TGTGCCAGCAGTTTATCCAGGGGCACAGATACGCAGTATTTT. It yields the protein CASSLSRGTDTQYF.

J is TRBJ2-5 and V is TRBV7-2; 13 bases align to TRBD2. Germline V gives CDR1 SGHTA, CDR2 FQGNSA. V shed 6 bases and J 2 bases; nucleotides not matched to a gene: 9. CDR3 size: 17 residues. CDR3 in DNA: TGTGCCAGCAGGCCCACTAGCGGGGGGGCACCACAAGAGACCCAGTACTTC. Its protein is CASRPTSGGAPQETQYF.

V usage is TRBV7-2 and J usage is TRBJ2-3, with 13 bases matching TRBD2. The CDR3 is 16 residues long. The germline V gene encodes CDR1 SGHTA and CDR2 FQGNSA. V trimming: 5 bases; J trimming: 6 bases; junction bases outside the gene matches: 8. The CDR3 loop is CASSPRLAGGGDTQYF. DNA for the CDR3: TGTGCCAGCAGCCCGAGACTAGCGGGGGGAGGGGATACGCAGTATTTT.

This chain links TRBV5-1 with TRBJ1-2; the D gene is possibly TRBD1 (5 bases). V lost 3 bases, J lost 4 bases, and 16 bases lay in between. The germline CDR1 and CDR2 sequences are SGHRS and YFSETQ. This CDR3 spans 15 amino acids. The CDR3 DNA follows: TGCGCCAGCAGCTACGGACACGTAGGAACCTATGGCTACACCTTC. It encodes CASSYGHVGTYGYTF.

V usage is TRBV5-4 and J usage is TRBJ1-2; D call uncertain. Trimming left V 0 bases short and J 3 bases short, with 9 bases between. Germline V gives CDR1 SGHNT, CDR2 YYREEE (reference sequence). CDR3 length: 14 residues. The DNA of the CDR3 is TGTGCCAGCAGCTTGGACGGGAATCACTATGGCTACACCTTC. This codes for CASSLDGNHYGYTF.

A few counts support this clone. The rearrangement links TRBV29-1 to TRBJ1-3; D gene uncertain. Deletions cut 4 bases from V and 2 bases from J, with 6 bases between. The CDR3 length is 12 residues. Germline values: CDR1 SQVTM, CDR2 ANQGSEA. In DNA form, the CDR3 reads TGCAGCGTTGGCGTTCCTGGAAACACCATATATTTT. This encodes CSVGVPGNTIYF.

V usage is TRBV7-9 and J usage is TRBJ2-7; TRBD2 matches 8 bases. The CDR3 runs to 16 residues. V shed 6 bases and J 2 bases; nucleotides not matched to a gene: 12. The germline CDR1 and CDR2 sequences are SEHNR and FQNEAQ (reference sequence). CDR3 in amino acids: CASSPRAGGAPYEQYF. The CDR3 DNA is TGTGCCAGCAGTCCTCGGGCGGGGGGTGCTCCCTACGAGCAGTACTTC.

The genes are TRBV6-6 and TRBJ1-3, with 10 bases that match TRBD1. The germline CDR1 and CDR2 sequences are MNHNY and SVGAGI (reference sequence). The CDR3 consists of 15 residues. The trim removed 5 bases at V and 3 bases at J, leaving 4 bases unmatched. For the CDR3, the DNA is TGTGCCAGCAGTAGACAGGGGGCCGGTGGAAACACCATATATTTT. Translated: CASSRQGAGGNTIYF.

This chain joins TRBV5-6 and TRBJ2-7, with TRBD1 matching over 9 bases. V lost 0 bases, J lost 3 bases, and 4 bases stayed unmatched. Germline CDR1 and CDR2: SGHDT and YYEEEE. This CDR3 has 15 amino acids. In DNA form, the CDR3 reads TGTGCCAGCAGCTTGGCGGACAGGGGATTCTACGAGCAGTACTTC. Translating it yields CASSLADRGFYEQYF. Filled out from reference TRBV5-6 and TRBJ2-7, the complete variable domain reads DAGVTQSPTHLIKTRGQQVTLRCSPKSGHDTVSWYQQALGQGPQFIFQYYEEEERQRGNFPDRFSGHQFPNYSSELNVNALLLGDSALYLCASSLADRGFYEQYFGPGTRLTVT.

The chain carries TRBV10-1 and TRBJ1-1; a weak D match, TRBD1 (5 bases). CDR3 length: 13 residues. CDR1 is WNHNN, CDR2 SYGVQD, per germline (reference sequence). V lost 4 bases to trimming and J lost 4 bases, with 10 bases between them. In DNA, the CDR3 is TGCGCCAGCAGTGCTGGAGGGACCACTGAAGCTTTCTTT. It encodes CASSAGGTTEAFF.

V and J are TRBV29-1 and TRBJ2-7, with TRBD1 matching over 11 bases. The germline V gene encodes CDR1 SQVTM and CDR2 ANQGSEA. The CDR3 totals 13 residues. J lost 3 bases, V lost 4 bases, and 2 bases had no gene match. The CDR3 coding sequence is TGCAGCGTTGGGGGGACAGGGGGCTACGAGCAGTACTTC. Residues: CSVGGTGGYEQYF.